The clone carrying this T cell receptor (beta chain) has a count of ten or more. The target antigen is unknown. The J segment lost 4 bases and the V segment lost 6 bases, leaving 2 bases of the junction unmatched. The CDR3 runs to 14 residues. The sample is drawn from a study of CD8 T cells in ankylosing spondylitis. Via MiXCR, TCRdb re-called the 5' RACE reads, giving one row per CDR3 protein. The table has about 510,000 distinct CDR3 sequences, less than 6% seen once; the top ten hold approximately 3.5%. Notes on the study in general: Ankylosing spondylitis blood appeared to be characterized by a TCR beta motif of several highly homologous variants.

The sequence was obtained from a male donor with ankylosing spondylitis. The chain uses TRBV12-3 or TRBV12-4 and TRBJ2-2, with TRBD1 matching over 10 bases. Sample: blood, either unsorted or a sorted T cell fraction (not recorded which). In nucleotides, the CDR3 is TGTGCCAGCAGGGGACAGGGGTTCACCGGGGAGCTGTTTTTT. Amino acid sequence: CASRGQGFTGELFF.